This T cell receptor beta chain was retrieved from a study of CD8+ T cells in alopecia areata. For the study at large: Treated patients were dosed with oral tofacitinib, taking 5 to 10 mg twice daily.

The CDR3 length is 13 residues. Trimming shortened V by 0 bases and J by 1 base, and 6 bases separated the two germline ends. Germline lookup yields CDR1 GTSNPN and CDR2 SVGIG (reference sequence). Once RNA had been extracted, it was reverse transcribed into cDNA to act as the sequencing template. The table came from immunoSEQ multiplex PCR; TCRdb's copy has only in-frame clones and leaves some out. The table includes about 42,000 clones, around nine tenths detected once. Treatment: oral pan-JAK inhibitor, 5-10 mg twice daily. Alopecia areata patients provided lesional scalp punch biopsies and peripheral blood.

The receptor's source is a human donor with alopecia areata. The chain uses TRBV30 and TRBJ1-2; no reliable D call. This specimen consisted of CD8+ T cells sorted from blood, obtained at week 24, from a patient treated with tofacitinib. The CDR3: CAWSVNINYGYTF. The CDR3 coding sequence is TGTGCCTGGAGTGTAAACATTAACTATGGCTACACCTTC.